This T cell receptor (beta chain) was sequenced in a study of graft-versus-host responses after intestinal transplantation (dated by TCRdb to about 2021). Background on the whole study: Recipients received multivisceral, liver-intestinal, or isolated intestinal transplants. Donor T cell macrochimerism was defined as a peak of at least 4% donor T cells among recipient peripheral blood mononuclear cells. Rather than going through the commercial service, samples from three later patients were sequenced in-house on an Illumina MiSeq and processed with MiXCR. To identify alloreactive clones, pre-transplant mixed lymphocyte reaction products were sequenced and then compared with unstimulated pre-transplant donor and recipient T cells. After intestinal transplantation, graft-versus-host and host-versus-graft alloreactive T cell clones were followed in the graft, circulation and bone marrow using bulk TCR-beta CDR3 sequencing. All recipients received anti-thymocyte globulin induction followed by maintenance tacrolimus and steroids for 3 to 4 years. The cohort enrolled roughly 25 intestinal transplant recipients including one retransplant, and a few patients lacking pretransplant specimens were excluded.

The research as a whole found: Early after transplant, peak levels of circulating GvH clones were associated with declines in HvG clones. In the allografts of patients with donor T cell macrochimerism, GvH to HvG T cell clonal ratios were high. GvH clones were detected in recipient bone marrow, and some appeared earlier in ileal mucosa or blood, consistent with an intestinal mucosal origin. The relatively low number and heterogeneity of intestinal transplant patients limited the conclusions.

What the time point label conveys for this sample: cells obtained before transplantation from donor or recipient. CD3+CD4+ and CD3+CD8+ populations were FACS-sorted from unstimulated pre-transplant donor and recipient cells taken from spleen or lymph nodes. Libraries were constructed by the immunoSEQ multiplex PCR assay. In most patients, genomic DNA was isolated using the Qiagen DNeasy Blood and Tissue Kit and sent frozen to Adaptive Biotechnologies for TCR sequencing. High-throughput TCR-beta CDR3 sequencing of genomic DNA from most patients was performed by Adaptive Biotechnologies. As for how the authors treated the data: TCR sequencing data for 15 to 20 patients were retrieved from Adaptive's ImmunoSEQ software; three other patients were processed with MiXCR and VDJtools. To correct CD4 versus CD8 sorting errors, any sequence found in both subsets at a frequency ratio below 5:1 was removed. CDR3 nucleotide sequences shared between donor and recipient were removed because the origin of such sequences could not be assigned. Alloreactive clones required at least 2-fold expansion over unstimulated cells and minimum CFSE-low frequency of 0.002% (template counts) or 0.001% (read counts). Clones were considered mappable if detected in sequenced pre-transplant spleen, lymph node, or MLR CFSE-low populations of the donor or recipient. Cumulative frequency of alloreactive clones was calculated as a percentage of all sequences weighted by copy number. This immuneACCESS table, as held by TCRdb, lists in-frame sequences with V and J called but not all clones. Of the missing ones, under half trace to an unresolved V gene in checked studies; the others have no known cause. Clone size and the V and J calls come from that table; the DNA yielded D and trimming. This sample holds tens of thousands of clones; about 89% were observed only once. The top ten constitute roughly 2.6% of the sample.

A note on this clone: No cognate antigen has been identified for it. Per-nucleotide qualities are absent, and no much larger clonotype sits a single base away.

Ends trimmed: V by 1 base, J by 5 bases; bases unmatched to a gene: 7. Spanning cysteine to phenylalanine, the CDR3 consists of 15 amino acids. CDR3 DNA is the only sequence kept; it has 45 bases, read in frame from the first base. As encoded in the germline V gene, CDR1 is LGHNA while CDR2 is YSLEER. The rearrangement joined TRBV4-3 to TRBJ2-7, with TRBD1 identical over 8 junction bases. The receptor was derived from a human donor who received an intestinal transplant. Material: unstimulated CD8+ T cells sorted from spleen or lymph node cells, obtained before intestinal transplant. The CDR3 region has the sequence CASSQAFRGPNEQYF. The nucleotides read TGCGCCAGCAGCCAAGCCTTCAGGGGGCCGAACGAGCAGTACTTC.